This TCR beta chain was recovered during a study of vaccination and CD4 T cells after COVID-19. Overall study: Two of the convalescents were Hispanic, and the group consisted of six males and four females. Median time from COVID diagnosis to post-COVID sampling was 101 days (35 to 161). The authors exposed cells to overlapping spike peptides derived from SARS-CoV-2, HCoV-NL63, HCoV-OC43 and HCoV-229E.

Treatment of the sample: roughly 10-day PBMC culture with coronavirus spike peptide pools or control peptides (ViraFEST assay). V dropped 1 base and J dropped 2; count of bases not matched to a gene: 2. The CDR3 extends over 16 amino acids. Study results and caveats: Convalescent patients had 304 of 307 vaccine-specific clones showing spike mono-reactivity.

About this clonotype itself: The target antigen is unknown.

The Oncomine TCR Beta short-read assay was applied to DNA of cultured CD4+ T cells. TCRdb ran MiXCR on the PCR reads and lists one entry per CDR3 protein. The table has 10,000 to 15,000 distinct CDR3 sequences, less than 65% seen once. The rearrangement links TRBV12-3 or TRBV12-4 to TRBJ2-4, with TRBD1 matching over 10 bases. Source material: CD4+ T cells from blood, cultured in vitro. The receptor was derived from a human donor who had recovered from COVID-19. CDR3 DNA sequence: TGTGCCAGCAGTTTAGGGACAGGGGGGCCCAAAAACATTCAGTACTTC. It is translated as CASSLGTGGPKNIQYF.